What follows are 29 T cell receptor beta chains derived from one specimen sequenced in a study of blood T cell repertoires in COVID-19. The protocol was immunoSEQ multiplex PCR, while the TCRdb copy is restricted to in-frame clones and leaves out a portion. The repertoire holds about 70,000 clones, with roughly four fifths as singletons. The sample consisted of peripheral blood. The receptors derive from a woman aged 55-69 years with acute or convalescent COVID-19.

The genes are TRBV24-1 and TRBJ2-7, with 10 bases aligning to TRBD1. The V gene's germline CDR1 is KGHDR and CDR2 SFDVKD. V lost 2 bases and J lost 5; bases outside the gene matches: 8. This CDR3 is built from 16 residues. The CDR3 DNA follows: TGTGCCACCAGTGATTCGGGACAGGGGTTGACGAACGAGCAGTACTTC. This codes for CATSDSGQGLTNEQYF.

This sequence joins TRBV20-1 and TRBJ1-4; D unresolved. CDR1 and CDR2 (germline): DFQATT, SNEGSKA (reference sequence). This CDR3 contains 11 residues. The CDR3 DNA reads as TGCGGAGGTTCAACTAATGAAAAACTGTTTTTT. Its translation is CGGSTNEKLFF.

The rearrangement joins TRBV5-1 to TRBJ1-5, with a tentative D call TRBD1 (5 bases). Germline lookup yields CDR1 SGHRS and CDR2 YFSETQ. The CDR3 totals 14 residues. Trimming pared 0 bases from V and 4 bases from J, leaving 8 bases between. CDR3 sequence: CASSLGDRNQPQHF. The CDR3 DNA follows: TGCGCCAGCAGCTTGGGTGACAGAAATCAGCCCCAGCATTTT.

This chain uses TRBV27 with TRBJ2-7; D gene ambiguous. Germline V gene data show CDR1 as MNHEY and CDR2 as SMNVEV (reference sequence). V was pared by 5 bases and J by 1 base, with 9 bases between. This CDR3 contains 13 residues. The CDR3 DNA reads as TGTGCCAGCAGTACCAGGAAATCCTACGAGCAGTACTTC. Protein sequence: CASSTRKSYEQYF.

V usage is TRBV11-3 and J usage is TRBJ2-2; 10 bases agree with TRBD1. The CDR3 sequence is 15 residues long. Germline loops: CDR1 SGHNT, CDR2 YENEEA. The J segment lost 4 bases and the V segment lost 5 bases, leaving 4 bases of the junction unmatched. The CDR3: CASSPGQGVTGELFF. CDR3 nucleotide sequence: TGTGCCAGCAGCCCCGGACAGGGGGTCACCGGGGAGCTGTTTTTT.

The CDR3 protein is CASSGQPNQPQHF. The CDR3 nucleotides read TGTGCCAGCAGTGGACAGCCGAATCAGCCCCAGCATTTT. This chain connects TRBV2 to TRBJ1-5; a weak D match, TRBD1 (5 bases). The CDR3 spans 13 residues. Germline assignment: CDR1 SNHLY and CDR2 FYNNEI. V shed 4 bases and J shed 4 bases, with 8 bases lying between them.

CDR3 protein: CASTWDRGNYEQYF. The CDR3 DNA is TGTGCCAGCACATGGGACAGGGGAAACTACGAGCAGTACTTC. This sequence joins TRBV6-5 and TRBJ2-7; 10 bases match TRBD1. The junction had 6 bases not matched to a gene; V was cut back by 7 bases and J by 3 bases. Germline V CDR1 and CDR2: MNHEY, SVGAGI. The length of the CDR3 is 14 residues.

The V call is TRBV3-1 (or the pseudogene TRBV3-2), the J call TRBJ2-7; tentative D call: TRBD1 (6 bases). The ends were cut back, 4 bases at V and 2 bases at J, with 18 bases in the middle. From germline, CDR1 is LGHDT and CDR2 YNNKEL (reference sequence). CDR3 length: 16 amino acids. The CDR3 protein is CASSRELDRNPYEQYF. CDR3 in DNA: TGTGCCAGCAGCCGAGAGCTCGACAGGAACCCCTACGAGCAGTACTTC.

The chain has TRBV19 and TRBJ2-5; 8 bases line up with TRBD1. The length of the CDR3 is 13 residues. The V and J ends lost 6 bases and 7 bases, in that order; junction bases with no gene match: 7. Germline values: CDR1 LNHDA, CDR2 SQIVND (reference sequence). DNA for the CDR3: TGTGCCAGTAGATTGGACAGGGTGGGGACCCAGTACTTC. This translates into CASRLDRVGTQYF. Full variable domain (rest looked up from reference TRBV19 and TRBJ2-5): DGGITQSPKYLFRKEGQNVTLSCEQNLNHDAMYWYRQDPGQGLRLIYYSQIVNDFQKGDIAEGYSVSREKKESFPLTVTSAQKNPTAFYLCASRLDRVGTQYFGPGTRLLVL.

The J gene is TRBJ1-1, the V gene TRBV5-1; 7 positions agree with TRBD1. Trimming removed 5 bases from V and 8 bases from J; junction bases left unmatched: 9. In germline, CDR1 is SGHRS, CDR2 YFSETQ. CDR3 size: 13 residues. This chain's CDR3 is CASSRERGHEAFF. The CDR3 nucleotides are TGCGCCAGCAGTAGGGAAAGGGGGCACGAAGCTTTCTTT.

The chain recombines TRBV7-8 with TRBJ1-2, with D possibly matching TRBD1 (5 bases). Trimming removed 3 bases from V and 8 bases from J, with 19 bases in between. The CDR3 covers 15 residues. CDR1 and CDR2 (germline): SGHVS, FQNEAQ. CDR3 protein: CASSLAAQAALGYTF. The CDR3 nucleotides read TGTGCCAGCAGCTTGGCGGCACAGGCGGCGTTAGGCTACACCTTC. Together with reference TRBV7-8 and TRBJ1-2, the CDR3 gives the full variable domain: GAGVSQSPRYKVAKRGQDVALRCDPISGHVSLFWYQQALGQGPEFLTYFQNEAQLDKSGLPSDRFFAERPEGSVSTLKIQRTQQEDSAVYLCASSLAAQAALGYTFGSGTRLTVV.

V and J are TRBV24-1 and TRBJ2-1; D may be TRBD2 (7 bases). The CDR3 is 13 amino acids. Trimming left V 7 bases short and J 7 bases short, with 13 bases between. Germline loops: CDR1 KGHDR, CDR2 SFDVKD. The CDR3 DNA follows: TGTGCCACCAGCTGGGGAGGGGGGAATGAGCAGTTCTTC. Its protein is CATSWGGGNEQFF.

This sequence joins TRBV18 and TRBJ2-5, with D possibly being TRBD2 (6 bases). This CDR3 is 14 amino acids long. Per the germline V gene, CDR1 is KGHSH and CDR2 is LQKENI. Trimming took off 6 bases at V and 1 base at J, with 12 bases between the two ends. The CDR3 reads CASSEGWGQETQYF. The CDR3 DNA is TGTGCCAGCTCGGAGGGTTGGGGCCAAGAGACCCAGTACTTC.

This sequence joins TRBV2 and TRBJ1-1, with D possibly being TRBD1 (5 bases). There are 13 residues in the CDR3. Germline CDR1 and CDR2: SNHLY and FYNNEI. Trimming removed 7 bases from V and 0 bases from J, with 9 bases in between. CDR3 loop: CASIRVMNTEAFF. CDR3 bases: TGTGCCAGCATCAGGGTTATGAACACTGAAGCTTTCTTT.

The gene calls are TRBV12-3 or TRBV12-4 and TRBJ2-1; D is unclear. The V and J ends lost 0 bases and 8 bases respectively, with 8 bases between them. The CDR3 sequence is 13 residues long. The CDR3 here is CASSLAGSYEQFF. In DNA, the CDR3 is TGTGCCAGCAGTTTAGCGGGTAGCTATGAGCAGTTCTTC.

This clone was observed once. This chain connects TRBV23-1 to TRBJ2-2; 12 positions match TRBD1. TRBV23-1 is given ORF status, its function remaining uncertain. The ends lost 3 bases at V and 5 bases at J; junction bases unmatched: 19. This CDR3 comprises 21 residues. The CDR3 here is CASSHLRRDRGHLIPTGELFF. CDR3 coding DNA: TGCGCCAGCAGTCATCTCCGCCGGGACAGGGGGCATTTAATCCCGACCGGGGAGCTGTTTTTT.

This clone was seen a few times. V is TRBV19 and J is TRBJ2-5, with 8 bases that match TRBD1. In germline, CDR1 is LNHDA, CDR2 SQIVND (reference sequence). V gave up 4 bases and J gave up 4 bases; unmatched junction bases: 8. The CDR3 has 15 amino acids. CDR3 DNA: TGTGCCAGTAGTAGCGGACAGGGAGGCGTAGAGACCCAGTACTTC. This codes for CASSSGQGGVETQYF.

The chain links TRBV7-9 to TRBJ2-5; TRBD2 matches 10 bases. Germline V CDR1 and CDR2: SEHNR, FQNEAQ (reference sequence). CDR3 length equals 14 residues. V shed 4 bases, J shed 5 bases, and the junction held 4 bases outside the gene matches. The CDR3 DNA sequence: TGTGCCAGCAGCTCTAGCGGGAGCGGCGAGACCCAGTACTTC. This gives the protein CASSSSGSGETQYF.

This chain uses TRBV24-1 with TRBJ1-5; 7 positions match TRBD1. CDR1 is KGHDR and CDR2 is SFDVKD in the germline V gene. CDR3 length: 18 residues. The V and J ends lost 4 bases and 0 bases, in that order; junction bases with no gene match: 11. The CDR3 DNA sequence: TGTGCCACCAGTGACCCAACCGCAGGGGGAAATAGCAATCAGCCCCAGCATTTT. This sequence encodes CATSDPTAGGNSNQPQHF.

The rearrangement uses TRBV9 and TRBJ1-3; 7 positions agree with TRBD1. Germline V gives CDR1 SGDLS, CDR2 YYNGEE. Trimming at V came to 5 bases and at J to 2 bases, leaving 4 bases not matched to a gene. The CDR3 loop spans 14 amino acids. CDR3 loop: CASRPGTAGNTIYF. CDR3 DNA: TGTGCCAGCAGGCCCGGGACAGCTGGAAACACCATATATTTT.

The chain is built from TRBV28 and TRBJ2-2, with a tentative D call TRBD1 (6 bases). The CDR3 loop spans 16 amino acids. CDR1 MDHEN and CDR2 SYDVKM come from the germline V gene. Trimming cost V 3 bases and J 3 bases, with 14 bases left between them. The CDR3 sequence is CASSFLGAGDTGELFF. As DNA, the CDR3 is TGTGCCAGCAGTTTCCTGGGGGCAGGGGACACCGGGGAGCTGTTTTTT.

This chain joins TRBV10-3 and TRBJ1-5, with D tentatively TRBD1 (5 bases). Trimming cost V 10 bases and J 6 bases, with 16 bases left between them. This CDR3 region has 13 residues. Germline-derived CDR1 and CDR2 are ENHRY and SYGVKD. The CDR3 here is CATAGGVRQPQHF. The CDR3 region has the DNA TGTGCCACGGCGGGAGGGGTCCGTCAGCCCCAGCATTTT.

CDR3 protein: CASTPSGGWDTQYF. CDR3 coding DNA: TGTGCCAGCACCCCTAGCGGGGGATGGGATACGCAGTATTTT. This chain uses TRBV2 with TRBJ2-3; the match to TRBD2 covers 10 bases. V shed 7 bases, J shed 6 bases, and the junction held 7 bases outside the gene matches. This CDR3 has 14 residues. CDR1 is SNHLY, CDR2 FYNNEI, per germline.

The V gene is TRBV6-1, the J gene TRBJ2-1, with D possibly matching TRBD1 (6 bases). This CDR3 contains 16 residues. Trimming took 0 bases from V and 6 from J, leaving 15 bases between them. Germline CDR1 and CDR2: MNHNS and SASEGT. The CDR3 loop is CASSEAGTSPPNEQFF. The CDR3 DNA follows: TGTGCCAGCAGTGAAGCGGGGACAAGTCCCCCCAATGAGCAGTTCTTC.

The chain carries TRBV19 and TRBJ2-7, with D perhaps matching TRBD1 (5 bases). From germline, CDR1 is LNHDA and CDR2 SQIVND (reference sequence). Trimming took off 2 bases at V and 4 bases at J, with 15 bases between the two ends. The CDR3 is made up of 15 amino acids. CDR3 sequence (DNA): TGTGCCAGTAGTATAAAGGCCCAGGGCGGATACGAGCAGTACTTC. Its protein is CASSIKAQGGYEQYF.

This clone was seen a handful of times. The rearrangement joins TRBV7-3 to TRBJ2-1; 7 bases are a match to TRBD1. Looked up from germline, CDR1 is SGHTA and CDR2 is FQGTGA. This CDR3 region has 13 residues. V trimming: 5 bases; J trimming: 3 bases; junction bases outside the gene matches: 1. As DNA, the CDR3 is TGTGCCAGCAGCCGGGACAGCTACAATGAGCAGTTCTTC. This codes for CASSRDSYNEQFF. The full variable domain, completed using reference TRBV7-3 and TRBJ2-1, is GAGVSQTPSNKVTEKGKYVELRCDPISGHTALYWYRQSLGQGPEFLIYFQGTGAADDSGLPNDRFFAVRPEGSVSTLKIQRTERGDSAVYLCASSRDSYNEQFFGPGTRLTVL.

The chain combines TRBV4-2 with TRBJ2-2, with TRBD2 matching over 8 bases. Trimming at V came to 8 bases and at J to 3 bases, leaving 5 bases not matched to a gene. This CDR3 has 14 residues. Germline CDR1 reads LGHNA; CDR2 reads YNFKEQ. The CDR3: CASSLAGYTGELFF. CDR3 sequence (DNA): TGTGCCAGCTCCCTAGCGGGCTACACCGGGGAGCTGTTTTTT.

V gene TRBV28 combines with J gene TRBJ2-7, with TRBD1 matching over 7 bases. This CDR3 is built from 15 residues. J lost 6 bases, V lost 4 bases, and 12 bases had no gene match. Germline lookup yields CDR1 MDHEN and CDR2 SYDVKM. The CDR3 DNA reads as TGTGCCAGCAGTTCTAGGGGGCCCCGATCTGGCGAGCAGTACTTC. Translating it yields CASSSRGPRSGEQYF.

V is TRBV11-2 and J is TRBJ2-1, with a possible D match to TRBD2 (6 bases). V lost 3 bases and J 9 bases, leaving 18 bases between the germline ends. In germline, CDR1 is SGHAT, CDR2 FQNNGV. This CDR3 has 15 amino acids. CDR3 coding DNA: TGTGCCAGCAGCTTCCCGACTAGAATGGAGGGTGAGCAGTTCTTC. Its translation: CASSFPTRMEGEQFF.